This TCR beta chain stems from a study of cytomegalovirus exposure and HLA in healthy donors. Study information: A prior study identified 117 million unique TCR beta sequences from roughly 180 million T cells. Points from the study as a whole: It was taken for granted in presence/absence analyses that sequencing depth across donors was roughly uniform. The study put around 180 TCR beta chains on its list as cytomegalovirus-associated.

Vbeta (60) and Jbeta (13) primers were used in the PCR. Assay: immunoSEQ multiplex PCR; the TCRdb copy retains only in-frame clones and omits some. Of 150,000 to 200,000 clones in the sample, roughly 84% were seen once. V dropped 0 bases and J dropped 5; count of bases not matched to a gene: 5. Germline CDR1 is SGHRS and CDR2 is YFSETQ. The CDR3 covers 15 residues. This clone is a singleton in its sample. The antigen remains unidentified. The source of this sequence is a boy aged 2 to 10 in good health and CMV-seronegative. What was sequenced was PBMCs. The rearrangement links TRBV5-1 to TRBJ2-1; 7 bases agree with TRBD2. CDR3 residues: CASSLVGGSHNEQFF. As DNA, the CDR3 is TGCGCCAGCAGCTTGGTGGGCGGGAGTCACAATGAGCAGTTCTTC.